In this sample, the clone carrying this TCR beta chain turned up a few times. Its antigen is currently unknown. Method: immunoSEQ multiplex PCR; TCRdb's copy keeps in-frame clones and lacks some. The profile shows over 80,000 clones, under 85% of them singletons. Blood sampling was done at baseline, cycle 4 day 1, and cycle 7 day 1. The entry originates in a study of OX40 agonist ivuxolimab in advanced cancers. Findings of the study overall: Nonresponders, in some cases, also had low normalized T-cell clonal expansion.

The input for sequencing was CD4+ or CD8+ T cells sorted from blood, taken in a trial of the OX40 agonist ivuxolimab. This TCR came from an adult with an advanced solid tumor such as melanoma, head and neck, liver or kidney cancer.

CDR3 amino acids: CASSPIGYGNTIYF. The CDR3 DNA is TGTGCCAGCTCACCGATAGGGTACGGAAACACCATATATTTT. The chain couples TRBV18 to TRBJ1-3; D is undetermined. Germline CDR1 reads KGHSH; CDR2 reads LQKENI. Trimming removed 3 bases from V and 4 bases from J, with 10 bases in between. The CDR3 is 14 amino acids.